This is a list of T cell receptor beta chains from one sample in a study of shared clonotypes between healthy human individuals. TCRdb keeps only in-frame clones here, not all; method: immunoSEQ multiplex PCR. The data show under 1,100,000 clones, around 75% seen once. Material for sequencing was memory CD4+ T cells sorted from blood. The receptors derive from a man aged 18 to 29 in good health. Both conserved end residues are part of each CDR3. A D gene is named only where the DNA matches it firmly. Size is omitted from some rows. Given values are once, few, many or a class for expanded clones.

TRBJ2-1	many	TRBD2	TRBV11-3	CASSFGLAGNEQFF	TGTGCCAGCAGCTTCGGACTAGCGGGCAATGAGCAGTTCTTC
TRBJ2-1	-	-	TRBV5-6	CASSLITSSYNEQFF	TGTGCCAGCAGCTTAATAACGAGCTCCTACAATGAGCAGTTCTTC
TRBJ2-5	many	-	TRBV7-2	CASSPDPNRQTQYF	TGTGCCAGCAGCCCGGACCCAAATCGGCAGACCCAGTACTTC
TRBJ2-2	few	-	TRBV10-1	CASSVSAGELFF	TGCGCCAGCAGTGTTTCGGCCGGGGAGCTGTTTTTT
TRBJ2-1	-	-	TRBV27	CASSLTSGGRRNEQFF	TGTGCCAGCAGTTTAACTTCGGGGGGCCGGCGGAATGAGCAGTTCTTC
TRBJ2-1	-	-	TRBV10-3	CAISLVGEQFF	TGTGCCATCAGCCTAGTGGGAGAGCAGTTCTTC
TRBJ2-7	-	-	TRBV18	CASSSRDTYEQYF	TGTGCCAGCTCATCCCGGGACACCTACGAGCAGTACTTC
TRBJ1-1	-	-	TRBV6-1	CASSEAVSPVLMNTEAFF	TGTGCCAGCAGTGAAGCCGTGTCCCCCGTCCTCATGAACACTGAAGCTTTCTTT
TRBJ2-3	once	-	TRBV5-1	CASKLGNTDTQYF	TGCGCCAGCAAACTAGGGAACACAGATACGCAGTATTTT
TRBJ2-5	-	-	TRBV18	CASSPVSVQETQYF	TGTGCCAGCTCACCGGTTAGCGTTCAAGAGACCCAGTACTTC
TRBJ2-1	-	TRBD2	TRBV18	CASSPGGTSGSEQFF	TGTGCCAGCTCACCAGGCGGGACTAGCGGATCCGAGCAGTTCTTC
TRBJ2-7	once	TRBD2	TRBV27	CASRPVTSGSSYEQYF	TGTGCCAGCAGACCCGTGACTAGCGGGAGCTCCTACGAGCAGTACTTC
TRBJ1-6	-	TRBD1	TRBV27	CASGNRGPPPLHF	TGTGCCAGCGGAAACAGGGGCCCGCCACCCCTCCACTTT
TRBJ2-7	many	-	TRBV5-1	CASSLAQLSSYEQYF	TGCGCCAGCAGCTTGGCCCAGCTGAGCTCCTACGAGCAGTACTTC
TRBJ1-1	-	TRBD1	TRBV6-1	CASRPGQGNTEAFF	TGTGCCAGCAGACCGGGACAGGGCAACACTGAAGCTTTCTTT
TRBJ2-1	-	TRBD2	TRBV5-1	CASSLVTSGPEQFF	TGCGCCAGCAGCTTGGTAACTAGCGGGCCCGAGCAGTTCTTC
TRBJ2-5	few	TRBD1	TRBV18	CASSGTGQETQYF	TGTGCCAGCTCAGGGACAGGCCAAGAGACCCAGTACTTC
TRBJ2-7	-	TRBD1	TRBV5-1	CASSRGTGEGEQYF	TGCGCCAGCAGCAGGGGGACAGGGGAGGGCGAGCAGTACTTC
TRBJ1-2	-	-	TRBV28	CASRATRGNGFNGYTF	TGTGCCAGCAGGGCTACAAGGGGAAACGGATTTAATGGCTACACCTTC
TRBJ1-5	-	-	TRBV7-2	CASSLRYGEQPQHF	TGTGCCAGCAGCCTTAGGTATGGAGAGCAGCCCCAGCATTTT
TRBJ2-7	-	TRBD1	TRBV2	CASSPDRGPYEQYF	TGTGCCAGCAGCCCTGACAGGGGCCCCTACGAGCAGTACTTC